This TCR beta chain emerged from a study of CD8 T cells in ankylosing spondylitis. Findings and caveats of the study: For ankylosing spondylitis blood, a TCR beta motif of under 10 highly homologous variants appeared characteristic.

Regarding this clonotype: Its antigen is not known.

V was pared by 1 base and J by 9 bases, with 9 bases of the junction left unmatched. The CDR3 spans 15 residues. The germline V gene has CDR1 SGHVS and CDR2 FNYEAQ. TCRdb redid the calling of the 5' RACE reads with MiXCR, one entry per CDR3 protein. The data hold just under 550,000 distinct CDR3 sequences, with more than 9.5% observed a single time. Sequencing was carried out using blood, either unsorted or a sorted T cell fraction (not recorded which). The rearrangement joins TRBV7-6 to TRBJ2-1, with 7 bases that match TRBD2. The receptor was derived from a male donor with ankylosing spondylitis. This chain's CDR3 is CASSLGGRALSEQFF. In nucleotides, the CDR3 is TGTGCCAGCAGCTTAGGTGGGAGGGCCCTCAGTGAGCAGTTCTTC.